Each of the 29 T cell receptor beta chains below was sequenced from the same sample in a study of T cell responses to AZD1222 COVID-19 vaccine. Profiling relied on immunoSEQ multiplex PCR, and the TCRdb table lists in-frame clones only, not all of them. The sample includes 150,000 to 200,000 clones, 85% to 90% seen only once; the top ten take roughly 4%. This specimen consisted of peripheral blood, obtained 28 days after the second dose of the MenACWY control vaccine. These receptors were collected from an adult who received the MenACWY meningococcal vaccine as a control.

The chain employs TRBV29-1 and TRBJ1-4; D gene uncertain. Germline lookup yields CDR1 SQVTM and CDR2 ANQGSEA. The CDR3 loop spans 13 amino acids. V was shortened by 4 bases and J by 4 bases, with 10 bases between the two germline ends. CDR3 sequence reads: CSVAQQINEKLFF. For the CDR3, the DNA is TGCAGCGTTGCCCAACAGATTAATGAAAAACTGTTTTTT. The whole variable domain, filled in from reference TRBV29-1 and TRBJ1-4, reads SAVISQKPSRDICQRGTSLTIQCQVDSQVTMMFWYRQQPGQSLTLIATANQGSEATYESGFVIDKFPISRPNLTFSTLTVSNMSPEDSSIYLCSVAQQINEKLFFGSGTQLSVL.

This chain links TRBV10-2 with TRBJ1-5; D is possibly TRBD1 (6 bases). CDR3 size: 16 residues. Germline V gene sequence: CDR1 WSHSY, CDR2 SAAADI. Trimming stripped 7 bases from V and 0 bases from J, with 16 bases between. CDR3 nucleotides: TGCGCCAGCACTGGAGAGGGGGTCGTTAGCAATCAGCCCCAGCATTTT. Protein sequence: CASTGEGVVSNQPQHF.

The chain is built from TRBV4-3 and TRBJ2-1; 9 nucleotides agree with TRBD2. The ends lost 1 base at V and 6 bases at J; junction bases unmatched: 13. The CDR3 has 18 amino acids. Germline values: CDR1 LGHNA, CDR2 YSLEER. The DNA of the CDR3 is TGCGCCAGCAGCCAAGGTGGGACTAGCTCTCCTCCTTTCAATGAGCAGTTCTTC. Its translation: CASSQGGTSSPPFNEQFF.

The chain has TRBV6-2 or TRBV6-3 and TRBJ2-7; the match to TRBD2 covers 10 bases. Per the germline V gene, CDR1 is MNHEY and CDR2 is SVGEGT. V shed 5 bases, J shed 6 bases, and the junction held 7 bases outside the gene matches. The CDR3 sequence is 14 residues long. The CDR3 sequence: CASSQAGGSPEQYF. CDR3 DNA sequence: TGTGCCAGCAGTCAAGCGGGGGGGTCCCCCGAGCAGTACTTC.

In the case of this clone: A read error may produce the germline difference seen at one junction end. The chain uses TRBV18 and TRBJ1-2; D not certain. This CDR3 is built from 11 residues. Germline V lookup: CDR1 KGHSH, CDR2 LQKENI. The CDR3 loop is CASSSLDVRVF. The DNA for the CDR3 is TGTGCCAGCTCATCATTGGACGTTCGTGTTTTC.

This sequence joins TRBV7-8 and TRBJ2-3; no clear D gene. Germline CDR1 is SGHVS and CDR2 is FQNEAQ. Trimming removed 5 bases from V and 2 bases from J, with 5 bases in between. This CDR3 has 12 amino acids. The CDR3 DNA reads as TGTGCCAGCAGCCGCTACACAGATACGCAGTATTTT. It encodes CASSRYTDTQYF.

V and J are TRBV29-1 and TRBJ2-5, with no clear D. The germline CDR1 and CDR2 sequences are SQVTM and ANQGSEA. Trimming cost V 0 bases and J 4 bases, with 3 bases left between them. The CDR3 contains 11 residues. The CDR3 here is CSVEDLETQYF. The CDR3 DNA reads as TGCAGCGTTGAAGATCTAGAGACCCAGTACTTC.

This clone appeared once. J is TRBJ1-6 and V is TRBV9, with TRBD1 matching over 9 bases. The ends lost 4 bases at V and 14 bases at J; junction bases unmatched: 16. The germline V gene has CDR1 SGDLS and CDR2 YYNGEE. This CDR3 contains 16 residues. Here the CDR3 DNA reads TGTGCCAGCAGCCCCCCGGGGACAGGGACAATTGGAACCCTCCACTTT. It is translated as CASSPPGTGTIGTLHF.

The sample holds one count of this clone. The chain employs TRBV10-3 and TRBJ2-5; 9 bases are shared with TRBD1. This CDR3 contains 18 residues. The germline V gene has CDR1 ENHRY and CDR2 SYGVKD. With V trimmed by 0 bases and J by 1 base, 9 bases remained unmatched. CDR3 nucleotides: TGTGCCATCAGTGAGTCGAGGACAGGGGAAGTGATCCAAGAGACCCAGTACTTC. This translates into CAISESRTGEVIQETQYF.

The rearrangement joins TRBV5-1 to TRBJ2-3; 10 nucleotides agree with TRBD2. V was pared by 0 bases and J by 0 bases, with 4 bases of the junction left unmatched. The CDR3 loop spans 17 amino acids. Germline V gene sequence: CDR1 SGHRS, CDR2 YFSETQ. For the CDR3, the DNA is TGCGCCAGCAGCTTGGGAATAGCGGGAGGTAGCACAGATACGCAGTATTTT. Protein: CASSLGIAGGSTDTQYF.

V and J are TRBV3-1 (or the pseudogene TRBV3-2) and TRBJ2-6; D gene unclear. Germline loops: CDR1 LGHDT, CDR2 YNNKEL (reference sequence). V dropped 1 base and J dropped 5 bases, with 3 bases sitting between them. The CDR3 sequence is 13 residues long. This CDR3 is CASSQVRANVLTF. The CDR3 DNA follows: TGTGCCAGCAGCCAAGTTAGGGCCAACGTCCTGACTTTC.

The V call is TRBV7-2, the J call TRBJ1-2; no reliable D call. CDR1 is SGHTA, CDR2 FQGNSA, per germline. The CDR3 sequence is 15 residues long. The V gene lost 5 bases and the J gene lost 9 bases, with 22 bases spanning the gap. The CDR3 bases are TGTGCCAGCAGCGCTCCCTCCGGGATCCGAGAGAGCTACACCTTC. It yields the protein CASSAPSGIRESYTF.

The chain is built from TRBV14 and TRBJ1-4, with unresolved D. Trimming removed 1 base at V and 0 bases at J, with 18 bases between. Germline CDR1 SGHDN, CDR2 FVKESK. This CDR3 region has 19 residues. For the CDR3, the DNA is TGTGCCAGCAGCCAAGGGGCAGTTCCATACGCCGCAACTAATGAAAAACTGTTTTTT. It specifies CASSQGAVPYAATNEKLFF.

DNA of the CDR3: TGCGCCAGCAGCTTGGGTTCAGGCGCCTTCAATCAGCCCCAGCATTTT. It encodes CASSLGSGAFNQPQHF. The chain employs TRBV5-1 and TRBJ1-5; D gene ambiguous. The length of the CDR3 is 16 residues. Per germline, CDR1 SGHRS and CDR2 YFSETQ. The V end was cut by 0 bases, the J end by 3 bases, with 13 bases between.

The chain links TRBV4-3 to TRBJ2-2, with 7 positions matching TRBD1. The CDR3 runs to 14 residues. Germline V gene data show CDR1 as LGHNA and CDR2 as YSLEER. J gave up 4 bases and V 6 bases, and 5 bases lay outside the gene matches. CDR3 loop: CASREQGSTGELFF. Written as DNA, the CDR3 is TGCGCCAGCAGGGAACAGGGGTCCACCGGGGAGCTGTTTTTT.

The chain couples TRBV24-1 to TRBJ2-1; 10 bases are a match to TRBD2. The CDR3 spans 14 residues. Germline values: CDR1 KGHDR, CDR2 SFDVKD. After removal of 6 bases from V and 9 bases from J, the junction contained 7 bases not matched to a gene. In nucleotides, the CDR3 is TGTGCCACCAGTACCGGGACTAGCGTGGGTGAGCAGTTCTTC. Amino acid sequence: CATSTGTSVGEQFF.

V and J are TRBV28 and TRBJ1-6; D gene unclear. Germline CDR1 reads MDHEN; CDR2 reads SYDVKM. This CDR3 is built from 11 residues. The V and J ends lost 4 bases and 14 bases respectively, with 9 bases between them. The CDR3 DNA sequence: TGTGCCAGCAGTTACGCCCGGACCCTCCACTTT. This sequence encodes CASSYARTLHF.

The sample holds one count of this clone. This chain uses TRBV27 with TRBJ1-1, with TRBD1 as a possible D gene (6 bases). Deletions cut 5 bases from V and 7 bases from J, with 23 bases between. The CDR3 sequence is 16 residues long. CDR1 and CDR2 from the germline V gene are MNHEY and SMNVEV (reference sequence). The CDR3 sequence: CASSPPRGRGGREAFF. The CDR3 bases are TGTGCCAGCAGTCCCCCCCGAGGGCGTGGGGGGCGTGAAGCTTTCTTT.

The DNA of the CDR3 is TGTGCCAGCAGTTTACCGGGACAGGATGAAGAGGGAGGCTACAATGAGCAGTTCTTC. Translating it yields CASSLPGQDEEGGYNEQFF. J is TRBJ2-1 and V is TRBV28, with 8 positions matching TRBD1. The CDR3 totals 19 residues. Germline-derived CDR1 and CDR2 are MDHEN and SYDVKM. V was clipped by 2 bases and J by 3 bases; unmatched bases: 15.

The chain employs TRBV6-5 and TRBJ2-2; D ambiguous. The germline gives CDR1 MNHEY, CDR2 SVGAGI. The length of the CDR3 is 15 residues. Trimming took off 3 bases at V and 4 bases at J, with 12 bases between the two ends. CDR3 amino acids: CASSYQSDITGELFF. DNA of the CDR3: TGTGCCAGCAGTTATCAGTCAGATATCACCGGGGAGCTGTTTTTT.

V is TRBV3-1 (or the pseudogene TRBV3-2) and J is TRBJ1-2; 9 bases map to TRBD1. This CDR3 comprises 13 residues. Germline CDR1 LGHDT, CDR2 YNNKEL (reference sequence). The V gene end was trimmed by 4 bases and the J gene end by 4 bases; junction bases not matched to a gene: 1. CDR3 sequence: CASSRQGVYGYTF. The CDR3 coding sequence is TGTGCCAGCAGCCGACAGGGGGTCTATGGCTACACCTTC.

The V call is TRBV7-3, the J call TRBJ2-3; D call uncertain. This CDR3 region has 16 residues. Germline CDR1 reads SGHTA; CDR2 reads FQGTGA. V lost 2 bases to trimming and J lost 0 bases, with 12 bases between them. In nucleotides, the CDR3 is TGTGCCAGCAGCTTAGTCCTAAGCGATAGCACAGATACGCAGTATTTT. This gives the protein CASSLVLSDSTDTQYF.

The chain couples TRBV5-1 to TRBJ2-7, with 11 bases aligning to TRBD2. The CDR3 extends over 17 amino acids. J gave up 4 bases and V 0 bases, and 9 bases lay outside the gene matches. The germline V gene has CDR1 SGHRS and CDR2 YFSETQ. Here the CDR3 reads CASSLGSSGRIGYEQYF. CDR3 DNA sequence: TGCGCCAGCAGCTTGGGGTCTAGCGGGAGGATCGGGTACGAGCAGTACTTC. Filled out from reference TRBV5-1 and TRBJ2-7, the complete variable domain reads KAGVTQTPRYLIKTRGQQVTLSCSPISGHRSVSWYQQTPGQGLQFLFEYFSETQRNKGNFPGRFSGRQFSNSRSEMNVSTLELGDSALYLCASSLGSSGRIGYEQYFGPGTRLTVT.

The chain couples TRBV6-1 to TRBJ1-5; D not resolved. V gave up 3 bases and J gave up 6 bases, with 12 bases separating them. Per germline, CDR1 MNHNS and CDR2 SASEGT. The CDR3 covers 14 residues. The CDR3: CASSEGPNSQPQHF. DNA for the CDR3: TGTGCCAGCAGTGAGGGCCCGAACAGTCAGCCCCAGCATTTT.

The chain has TRBV6-4 and TRBJ1-2, with 8 positions matching TRBD1. Trimming took 4 bases from V and 8 from J; bases not matched to a gene: 12. The CDR3 is made up of 15 amino acids. The germline CDR1 and CDR2 sequences are MRHNA and SNTAGT. This chain's CDR3 is CASSAYWGGQDGYTF. Written as DNA, the CDR3 is TGTGCCAGCAGTGCATATTGGGGGGGACAGGACGGCTACACCTTC.

The chain combines TRBV3-1 (or the pseudogene TRBV3-2) with TRBJ2-3; D gene uncertain. Trimming removed 4 bases from V and 2 bases from J, with 16 bases in between. The V gene's germline CDR1 is LGHDT and CDR2 YNNKEL (reference sequence). CDR3 length: 16 amino acids. The CDR3 bases are TGTGCCAGCAGCCCGGAGAAAACAGCCTACACAGATACGCAGTATTTT. Translated, it gives CASSPEKTAYTDTQYF.

The rearrangement uses TRBV29-1 and TRBJ2-7, with D possibly matching TRBD1 (5 bases). The CDR3 covers 11 residues. CDR1 SQVTM and CDR2 ANQGSEA come from the germline V gene. V lost 7 bases to trimming and J lost 4 bases, with 11 bases between them. The CDR3 protein is CSADQGYEQYF. The CDR3 DNA reads TGCAGCGCTGACCAGGGATACGAGCAGTACTTC.

This clone has more than one count but fewer than ten. V usage is TRBV7-2 and J usage is TRBJ2-7; 8 positions match TRBD2. CDR1 and CDR2 from the germline V gene are SGHTA and FQGNSA. This CDR3 is 15 amino acids long. The trim removed 1 base at V and 3 bases at J, leaving 5 bases unmatched. This CDR3 is CASSLEAGVGYEQYF. The CDR3 DNA is TGTGCCAGCAGCTTAGAAGCGGGAGTAGGCTACGAGCAGTACTTC.

This chain connects TRBV18 to TRBJ1-2, with TRBD1 as a possible D gene (5 bases). V lost 4 bases and J 5 bases, leaving 14 bases between the germline ends. CDR1 and CDR2 (germline): KGHSH, LQKENI. CDR3 length: 14 amino acids. The CDR3 DNA sequence: TGTGCCAGCTCACTACCGGGACGGACTTATGGCTACACCTTC. Translated: CASSLPGRTYGYTF.